What follows are 30 T cell receptor beta chains derived from one specimen sequenced in a study of blood T cells in healthy people across ages. A sample-barcoded 5' primer and a J-beta primer mix were used in a second PCR of roughly 7 to 12 cycles. TCRdb reprocessed the 5' RACE reads with MiXCR, giving one entry per CDR3 protein. Of over a million distinct CDR3 sequences in the sample, around 55% were seen once. The specimen sequenced was blood. The receptor set was obtained from a man aged 18 to 30 in good health.

In the case of this clonotype: Germline is not matched at one junction end, which may reflect a read error. V and J are TRBV4-1 and TRBJ1-1, with D perhaps matching TRBD1 (5 bases). CDR3 length: 14 residues. Per the germline V gene, CDR1 is MGHRA and CDR2 is YSYEKL. The CDR3, as DNA: TGTGCCAGCAGCCAAGACAGCTGGAACACTGAAGCTTTCTTT. It codes for CASSQDSWNTEAFF.

The sample holds a few counts of this clonotype. This chain joins TRBV12-3 or TRBV12-4 and TRBJ1-2; D remains unclear. V was trimmed by 5 bases and J by 8 bases, leaving 15 bases between them. The CDR3 sequence is 13 residues long. CDR3 nucleotides: TGTGCCAGCAGTACCGGGCCCCTTGAGGGCTACACCTTC. Amino acid sequence: CASSTGPLEGYTF.

The CDR3 is CSVFDTGPKYQETQYF. CDR3 DNA: TGCAGCGTTTTTGACACGGGCCCCAAGTACCAAGAGACCCAGTACTTC. The chain uses TRBV29-1 and TRBJ2-5, with D uncertain. Trimming took 5 bases from V and 0 from J, leaving 19 bases between them. This CDR3 region has 16 residues. Germline V lookup: CDR1 SQVTM, CDR2 ANQGSEA.

The DNA for the CDR3 is TGCGCCAGCAGCCAAGAATCAACGGGCAACTATGGCTACACCTTC. Protein sequence: CASSQESTGNYGYTF. The chain employs TRBV4-1 and TRBJ1-2; D unresolved. CDR1 is MGHRA, CDR2 YSYEKL, per germline. Trimming removed 0 bases at V and 2 bases at J, with 10 bases between. The CDR3 spans 15 residues.

The chain is built from TRBV6-5 and TRBJ2-4, with 7 bases lining up with TRBD2. The V segment lost 6 bases and the J segment 5 bases; nucleotides outside the gene matches: 13. Germline CDR1 is MNHEY and CDR2 is SVGAGI. CDR3 length: 16 amino acids. The CDR3 region is CASRRLVMAGENIQYF. CDR3 nucleotide sequence: TGTGCCAGCAGGCGCCTGGTCATGGCGGGGGAAAACATTCAGTACTTC.

There are many counts of this clonotype. The V and J genes are TRBV20-1 and TRBJ2-3; TRBD2 agrees at 9 bases. V was pared by 0 bases and J by 2 bases, with 6 bases of the junction left unmatched. The germline V gene has CDR1 DFQATT and CDR2 SNEGSKA (reference sequence). The CDR3 consists of 16 residues. The CDR3 here is CSARDMAGGDTDTQYF. CDR3 sequence (DNA): TGCAGTGCTAGAGATATGGCGGGGGGGGACACAGATACGCAGTATTTT.

In DNA, the CDR3 is TGTGCCAGCAGTTCCCCAGACAGGCTGTCCTACAATGAGCAGTTCTTC. Its protein is CASSSPDRLSYNEQFF. The rearrangement joins TRBV12-3 or TRBV12-4 to TRBJ2-1; D may be TRBD1 (6 bases). With 4 bases removed from V and 1 base from J, the gap between germline ends came to 14 bases. There are 16 residues in the CDR3.

The chain recombines TRBV15 with TRBJ2-7, with 9 nucleotides matching TRBD1. Germline V gene sequence: CDR1 LNHNV, CDR2 YYDKDF (reference sequence). The CDR3 runs 17 residues. Trimming removed 5 bases from V and 1 base from J; junction bases left unmatched: 12. The CDR3 loop is CATSPYRTGVGSYEQYF. CDR3 nucleotides: TGTGCCACCAGCCCGTACCGGACAGGGGTTGGTTCCTACGAGCAGTACTTC. Combining the CDR3 with reference TRBV15 and TRBJ2-7 gives the whole variable domain DAMVIQNPRYQVTQFGKPVTLSCSQTLNHNVMYWYQQKSSQAPKLLFHYYDKDFNNEADTPDNFQSRRPNTSFCFLDIRSPGLGDTAMYLCATSPYRTGVGSYEQYFGPGTRLTVT.

This chain joins TRBV6-1 and TRBJ2-3; TRBD2 matches 8 bases. The V segment lost 5 bases and the J segment 3 bases; nucleotides outside the gene matches: 7. Germline-derived CDR1 and CDR2 are MNHNS and SASEGT. The CDR3 is made up of 15 amino acids. The CDR3 loop reads CASSPSGSYTDTQYF. The CDR3 nucleotides read TGTGCCAGCAGTCCCAGCGGGAGCTATACAGATACGCAGTATTTT.

The rearrangement links TRBV5-1 to TRBJ2-6; D not certain. The CDR3 runs to 16 residues. V was clipped by 2 bases and J by 1 base, with 10 bases between them. The germline gives CDR1 SGHRS, CDR2 YFSETQ. CDR3 bases: TGCGCCAGCAGCTTTTGGGCGGCTTCTGGGGCCAACGTCCTGACTTTC. As protein: CASSFWAASGANVLTF. The complete variable domain, with remaining parts taken from reference TRBV5-1 and TRBJ2-6, reads KAGVTQTPRYLIKTRGQQVTLSCSPISGHRSVSWYQQTPGQGLQFLFEYFSETQRNKGNFPGRFSGRQFSNSRSEMNVSTLELGDSALYLCASSFWAASGANVLTFGAGSRLTVL.

The chain links TRBV20-1 to TRBJ2-1; TRBD2 aligns across 7 bases. J was trimmed by 8 bases and V by 5 bases; bases with no gene match: 15. The germline gives CDR1 DFQATT, CDR2 SNEGSKA (reference sequence). This CDR3 comprises 15 residues. CDR3 in DNA: TGCAGTGCTCCTCAATCTAGCGGCAGAGGGCATGAGCAGTTCTTC. Residues: CSAPQSSGRGHEQFF.

The gene calls are TRBV4-1 and TRBJ1-1, with D possibly matching TRBD1 (5 bases). The V gene's germline CDR1 is MGHRA and CDR2 YSYEKL. The CDR3 loop spans 15 amino acids. The V and J ends lost 3 bases and 2 bases respectively, with 13 bases between them. CDR3 protein: CASSQVGTGNTEAFF. DNA of the CDR3: TGCGCCAGCAGCCAGGTTGGGACGGGAAACACTGAAGCTTTCTTT.

This clonotype was observed a single time. V is TRBV20-1 and J is TRBJ2-3; D is ambiguous. The CDR3 has 11 residues. Trimming removed 6 bases from V and 6 bases from J, with 10 bases in between. Germline V lookup: CDR1 DFQATT, CDR2 SNEGSKA (reference sequence). This CDR3 reads CSAPRIDTQYF. The CDR3 region has the DNA TGCAGTGCGCCCCGCATCGATACGCAGTATTTT.

The chain recombines TRBV29-1 with TRBJ2-4; no definite D call. The DNA end is more similar to TRBJ2-7, so the J call may be wrong. Looked up from germline, CDR1 is SQVTM and CDR2 is ANQGSEA. The CDR3 is made up of 15 amino acids. CDR3 protein: CSGWTRVLAFYEQYF. The CDR3, as DNA: TGCAGCGGGTGGACCCGGGTTCTGGCCTTCTACGAGCAGTACTTC.

CDR3 protein: CASSLVSRGRREQYF. CDR3 DNA: TGTGCCAGCAGCTTAGTTTCCCGGGGTCGCCGCGAGCAGTACTTC. V and J are TRBV7-2 and TRBJ2-7; D is perhaps TRBD2 (5 bases). This CDR3 has 15 residues. Trimming shortened V by 1 base and J by 6 bases, and 16 bases separated the two germline ends. From germline, CDR1 is SGHTA and CDR2 FQGNSA. The whole variable domain, remainder taken from reference TRBV7-2 and TRBJ2-7, is GAGVSQSPSNKVTEKGKDVELRCDPISGHTALYWYRQSLGQGLEFLIYFQGNSAPDKSGLPSDRFSAERTGGSVSTLTIQRTQQEDSAVYLCASSLVSRGRREQYFGPGTRLTVT.

The chain is built from TRBV5-1 and TRBJ2-1; 11 bases map to TRBD2. Germline loops: CDR1 SGHRS, CDR2 YFSETQ. With 2 bases clipped from V and 7 bases from J, the junction kept 8 bases outside the gene matches. The CDR3 consists of 16 residues. The CDR3 region has the DNA TGCGCCAGCAGCTTTATGACTAGCGGGAAGGGGAATGAGCAGTTCTTC. This codes for CASSFMTSGKGNEQFF.

The V gene is TRBV4-1, the J gene TRBJ2-2; D is perhaps TRBD2 (6 bases). CDR1 and CDR2 (germline): MGHRA, YSYEKL. This CDR3 is built from 17 residues. V lost 3 bases, J lost 0 bases, and 14 bases lay in between. CDR3 region: CASSHPGDGANTGELFF. For the CDR3, the DNA is TGCGCCAGCAGCCACCCGGGGGATGGCGCGAACACCGGGGAGCTGTTTTTT.

Here the CDR3 reads CASSLYSTGGNYGYTF. The CDR3 coding sequence is TGTGCCAGCAGTTTATATTCAACAGGGGGGAACTATGGCTACACCTTC. The chain is built from TRBV27 and TRBJ1-2; 8 bases agree with TRBD1. Germline CDR1 and CDR2: MNHEY and SMNVEV (reference sequence). This CDR3 has 16 amino acids. V shed 1 base, J shed 2 bases, and the junction held 6 bases outside the gene matches.

The gene calls are TRBV29-1 and TRBJ2-3, with 10 bases that match TRBD2. This CDR3 contains 16 residues. The V and J ends lost 7 bases and 4 bases, in that order; junction bases with no gene match: 14. Germline values: CDR1 SQVTM, CDR2 ANQGSEA. The CDR3 DNA is TGCAGCGCAAGCTCTAGCGGGGGCCCGGCCCCAGATACGCAGTATTTT. Protein sequence: CSASSSGGPAPDTQYF.

The rearrangement uses TRBV5-6 and TRBJ2-7; D may be TRBD1 or TRBD2 (5 bases each). The ends were cut back, 4 bases at V and 6 bases at J, with 14 bases in the middle. CDR3 length equals 13 residues. From germline, CDR1 is SGHDT and CDR2 YYEEEE. The chain's CDR3 is CASSPRSGSEQYF. CDR3 nucleotides: TGTGCCAGCAGCCCCAGATCAGGGAGCGAGCAGTACTTC.

V usage is TRBV20-1 and J usage is TRBJ2-1; 7 nucleotides line up with TRBD2. Germline V gene data show CDR1 as DFQATT and CDR2 as SNEGSKA (reference sequence). This CDR3 is 16 amino acids long. V shed 6 bases, J shed 0 bases, and the junction held 11 bases outside the gene matches. The CDR3 loop reads CSAAGRRGTSYNEQFF. CDR3 coding DNA: TGCAGTGCAGCAGGCCGGCGGGGGACCTCCTACAATGAGCAGTTCTTC.

V usage is TRBV27 and J usage is TRBJ2-5; 10 bases match TRBD2. The CDR3 loop spans 14 amino acids. The V and J ends lost 7 bases and 2 bases, in that order; junction bases with no gene match: 4. The V gene's germline CDR1 is MNHEY and CDR2 SMNVEV (reference sequence). The CDR3: CASKWTSGQETQYF. The CDR3, as DNA: TGTGCCAGCAAATGGACTAGCGGACAAGAGACCCAGTACTTC.

This clonotype appeared a few times. The chain recombines TRBV2 with TRBJ2-5, with D possibly being TRBD2 (5 bases). This CDR3 is built from 15 residues. Trimming took off 7 bases at V and 3 bases at J, with 18 bases between the two ends. Looked up from germline, CDR1 is SNHLY and CDR2 is FYNNEI. The DNA for the CDR3 is TGTGCCAGCAAAAACATAAGGGTGGAGGAAGAGACCCAGTACTTC. It specifies CASKNIRVEEETQYF.

The sample holds many counts of this clonotype. The rearrangement links TRBV20-1 to TRBJ2-7, with 10 bases that match TRBD2. The CDR3 contains 14 residues. With V trimmed by 3 bases and J by 5 bases, 7 bases remained unmatched. Germline V CDR1 and CDR2: DFQATT, SNEGSKA (reference sequence). The CDR3 is CSARISGGRNEQYF. The DNA for the CDR3 is TGCAGTGCTAGGATTAGCGGGGGGCGTAACGAGCAGTACTTC.

V and J are TRBV10-3 and TRBJ2-7; possibly TRBD1 for D (6 bases). The CDR3 is made up of 17 amino acids. Per germline, CDR1 ENHRY and CDR2 SYGVKD. The V end was cut by 9 bases, the J end by 0 bases, with 24 bases between. The CDR3 coding sequence is TGTGCCATGTTCAGGACAGAAAATACGACCTCCTCCTACGAGCAGTACTTC. Protein product: CAMFRTENTTSSYEQYF.

The chain joins TRBV11-2 to TRBJ2-3, with D possibly TRBD2 on 6 matching bases. The CDR3 consists of 15 residues. Between the trimmed V and J ends, which lost 3 bases and 2 bases, there was a span of 12 bases. Germline-derived CDR1 and CDR2 are SGHAT and FQNNGV. The CDR3 DNA reads TGTGCCAGCAGCTTGGGCGGGGAGATCACAGATACGCAGTATTTT. As protein: CASSLGGEITDTQYF.

V gene TRBV5-1 combines with J gene TRBJ1-2; D is possibly TRBD1 (5 bases). This CDR3 has 13 residues. Per germline, CDR1 SGHRS and CDR2 YFSETQ. V lost 4 bases and J lost 10, with 17 bases in between. The CDR3 coding sequence is TGCGCCAGCAGCGCTGGCGCCTCAGGGACCTACACCTTC. It yields the protein CASSAGASGTYTF.

The rearrangement links TRBV4-1 to TRBJ2-1; 8 bases fit TRBD2. This CDR3 is built from 17 residues. The V and J ends lost 2 bases and 0 bases, in that order; junction bases with no gene match: 6. The germline V gene encodes CDR1 MGHRA and CDR2 YSYEKL. In nucleotides, the CDR3 is TGCGCCAGCAGCCAACCACTAGCGGAGAGCTCCTACAATGAGCAGTTCTTC. Its protein product is CASSQPLAESSYNEQFF.

Comment on this clonotype: This may stem from a read error, because a much larger clone lies one nucleotide away. The rearrangement uses TRBV4-3 and TRBJ2-5, with D perhaps given as TRBD1 or TRBD2 (5 bases each). This CDR3 is 15 amino acids long. In germline, CDR1 is LGHNA, CDR2 YSLEER. The V gene lost 0 bases and the J gene lost 1 base, with 9 bases spanning the gap. CDR3 region: CASSQDMGVQETQYF. Here the CDR3 DNA reads TGCGCCAGCAGCCAAGATATGGGGGTCCAAGAGACCCAGTACTTC.

This chain uses TRBV7-9 with TRBJ2-3, with D perhaps TRBD2 (6 bases). Germline V gives CDR1 SEHNR, CDR2 FQNEAQ (reference sequence). Trimming took off 0 bases at V and 0 bases at J, with 13 bases between the two ends. This CDR3 is built from 17 residues. This CDR3 reads CASSLAKAGASTDTQYF. Here the CDR3 DNA reads TGTGCCAGCAGCTTAGCAAAAGCGGGTGCTAGCACAGATACGCAGTATTTT.